This is a list of T cell receptor beta chains from one sample in a study of cytomegalovirus exposure and HLA in healthy donors. Measured with immunoSEQ multiplex PCR; TCRdb has only the in-frame clones, and not every one. The table shows 150,000 to 200,000 clones, with about 77% occurring only once. Sequenced material: PBMCs. Receptors were obtained from a male donor in good health and CMV-seropositive. CDR3s leave out the opening cysteine and the closing phenylalanine or tryptophan.

v_call	cdr3_length	cdr3_aa
TRBV7-7	15	ASSPRGRGRNGETQY
TRBV5-1	13	ASSLVAANTGELF
TRBV7-9	17	ASRSMGQVPSSYNSPLH
TRBV5-1	14	ASRPRQGASRTEAF
TRBV18	11	ASSPLQNTEAF
TRBV19	14	ASSKDVRLNHYGYT
TRBV4-1	13	ASSQDSPRGGEQY
TRBV6-6	13	ASSQGGGPWDGYT
TRBV7-9	16	ASSPRTSGGFSSYEQY
TRBV14	16	ASSQDYERGGRLYEQY
TRBV9	14	ASSSRGDRGNSPLH
TRBV6-1	11	ASRPGPHTEAF
TRBV6-6	12	ASSYHDRYEKLF
TRBV11-3	11	ASSLDQGRGYT
TRBV27	12	ASSLAGFGYGYT
TRBV20-1	9	SARLKNIQY
TRBV11-3	10	ASSSGGGTQY
TRBV10-2	14	ASSETKGPSTDTQY
TRBV19	16	ASSEVLAGGVAKNIQY
TRBV6-5	14	ASSYSGPGVNEKLF
TRBV5-6	13	ASSTEEGFNYGYT
TRBV7-2	16	ASSLVAGTETIINGYT
TRBV5-8	12	ASSWVRGKNTIY
TRBV2	11	ASNVRTAYEQY
TRBV6-5	12	ASSNRGPTDTQY
TRBV6-5	11	ASSADTSYEQY
TRBV30	15	AWRLLDADSGANVLT
TRBV27	14	ASSFLSGGLNNEQF
TRBV7-2	12	ASSLGTGVYEQY